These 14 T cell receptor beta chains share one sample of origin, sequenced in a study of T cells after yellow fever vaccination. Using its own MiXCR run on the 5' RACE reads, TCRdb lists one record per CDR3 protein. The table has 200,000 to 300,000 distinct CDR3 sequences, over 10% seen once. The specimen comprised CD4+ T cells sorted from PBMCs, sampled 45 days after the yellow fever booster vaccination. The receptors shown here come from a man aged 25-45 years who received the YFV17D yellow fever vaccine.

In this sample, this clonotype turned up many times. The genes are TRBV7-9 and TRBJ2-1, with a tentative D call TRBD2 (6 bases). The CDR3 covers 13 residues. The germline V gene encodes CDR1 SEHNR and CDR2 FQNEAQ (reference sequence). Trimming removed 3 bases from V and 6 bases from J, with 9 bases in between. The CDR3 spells CASSLTGANEQFF. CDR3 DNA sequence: TGTGCCAGCAGCTTGACGGGAGCCAATGAGCAGTTCTTC.

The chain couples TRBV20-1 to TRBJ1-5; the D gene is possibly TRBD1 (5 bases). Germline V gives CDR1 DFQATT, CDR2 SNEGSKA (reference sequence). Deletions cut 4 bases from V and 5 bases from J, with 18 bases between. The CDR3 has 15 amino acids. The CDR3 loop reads CSANSEAGYDQPQHF. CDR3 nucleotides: TGCAGTGCTAACTCAGAAGCAGGGTACGATCAGCCCCAGCATTTT.

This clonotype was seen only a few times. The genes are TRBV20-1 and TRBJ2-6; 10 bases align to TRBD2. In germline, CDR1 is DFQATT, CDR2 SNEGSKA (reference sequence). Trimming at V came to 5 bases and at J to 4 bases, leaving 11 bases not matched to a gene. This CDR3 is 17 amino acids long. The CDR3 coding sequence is TGCAGTGCTGCTCCTCCTAGCGGGAGCTCCGGGGCCAACGTCCTGACTTTC. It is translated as CSAAPPSGSSGANVLTF.

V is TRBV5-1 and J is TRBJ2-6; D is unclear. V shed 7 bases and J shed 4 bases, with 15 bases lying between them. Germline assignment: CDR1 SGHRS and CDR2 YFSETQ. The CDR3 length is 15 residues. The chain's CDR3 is CASGPLASGANVLTF. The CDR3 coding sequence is TGCGCCAGCGGCCCTCTTGCGAGCGGGGCCAACGTCCTGACTTTC.

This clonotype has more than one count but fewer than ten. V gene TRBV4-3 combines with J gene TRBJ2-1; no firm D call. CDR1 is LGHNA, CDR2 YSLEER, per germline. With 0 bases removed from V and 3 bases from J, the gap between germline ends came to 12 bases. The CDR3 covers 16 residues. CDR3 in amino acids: CASSQEPATHYNEQFF. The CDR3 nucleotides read TGCGCCAGCAGCCAAGAGCCAGCCACGCACTACAATGAGCAGTTCTTC.

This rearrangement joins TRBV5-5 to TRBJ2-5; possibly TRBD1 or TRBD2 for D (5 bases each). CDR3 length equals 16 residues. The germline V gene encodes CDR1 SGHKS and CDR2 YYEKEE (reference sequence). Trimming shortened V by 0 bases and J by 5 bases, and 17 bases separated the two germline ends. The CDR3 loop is CASSLAVGDAGETQYF. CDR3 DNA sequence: TGTGCCAGCAGCTTGGCCGTCGGGGATGCAGGGGAGACCCAGTACTTC.

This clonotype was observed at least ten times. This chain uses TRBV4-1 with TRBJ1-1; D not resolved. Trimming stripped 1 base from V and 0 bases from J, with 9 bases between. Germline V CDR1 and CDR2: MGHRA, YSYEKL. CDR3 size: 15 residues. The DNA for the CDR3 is TGCGCCAGCAGCCAAGCACAGAGCATGAACACTGAAGCTTTCTTT. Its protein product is CASSQAQSMNTEAFF.

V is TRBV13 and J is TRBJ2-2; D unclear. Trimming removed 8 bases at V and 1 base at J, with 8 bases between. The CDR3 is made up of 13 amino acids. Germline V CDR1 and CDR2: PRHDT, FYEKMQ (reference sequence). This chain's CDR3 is CASGQLNTGELFF. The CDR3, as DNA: TGTGCCAGCGGCCAACTGAACACCGGGGAGCTGTTTTTT.

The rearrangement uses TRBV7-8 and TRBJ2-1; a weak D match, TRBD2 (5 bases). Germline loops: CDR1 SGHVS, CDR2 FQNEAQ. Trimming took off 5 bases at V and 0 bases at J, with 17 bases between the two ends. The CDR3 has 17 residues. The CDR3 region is CASSTRTQFSSYNEQFF. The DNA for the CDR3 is TGTGCCAGCAGCACCCGGACTCAATTTAGCTCCTACAATGAGCAGTTCTTC.

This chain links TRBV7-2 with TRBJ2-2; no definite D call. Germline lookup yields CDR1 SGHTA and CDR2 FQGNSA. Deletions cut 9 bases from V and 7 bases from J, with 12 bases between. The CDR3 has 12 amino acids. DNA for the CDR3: TGTGCCAGAACCAGGATAGGCGGGGAGCTGTTTTTT. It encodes CARTRIGGELFF.

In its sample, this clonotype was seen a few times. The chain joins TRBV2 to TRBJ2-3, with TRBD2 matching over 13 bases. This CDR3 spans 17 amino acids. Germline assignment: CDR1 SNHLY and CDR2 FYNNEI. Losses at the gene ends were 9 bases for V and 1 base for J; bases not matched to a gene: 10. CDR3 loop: CASRTSGSIGGTDTQYF. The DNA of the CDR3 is TGTGCCAGTAGGACTAGCGGGAGTATTGGCGGCACAGATACGCAGTATTTT.

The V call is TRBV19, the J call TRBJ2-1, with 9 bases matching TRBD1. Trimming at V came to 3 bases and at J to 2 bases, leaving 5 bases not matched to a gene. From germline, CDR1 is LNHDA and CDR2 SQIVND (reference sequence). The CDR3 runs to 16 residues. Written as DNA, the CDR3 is TGTGCCAGTAGTATCACAGGGGGCGTCGCCTACAATGAGCAGTTCTTC. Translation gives CASSITGGVAYNEQFF.

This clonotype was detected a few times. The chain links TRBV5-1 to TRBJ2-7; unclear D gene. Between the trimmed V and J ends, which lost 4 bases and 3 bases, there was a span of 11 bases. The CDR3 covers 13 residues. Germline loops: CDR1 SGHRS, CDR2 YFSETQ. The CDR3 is CASSPDTHYEQYF. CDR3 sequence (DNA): TGCGCCAGCAGCCCCGACACCCACTACGAGCAGTACTTC.

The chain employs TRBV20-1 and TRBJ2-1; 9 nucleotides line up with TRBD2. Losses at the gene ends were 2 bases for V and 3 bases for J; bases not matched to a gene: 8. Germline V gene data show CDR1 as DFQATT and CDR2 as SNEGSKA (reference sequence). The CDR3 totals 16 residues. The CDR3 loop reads CSARSATSGGYNEQFF. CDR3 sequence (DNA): TGCAGTGCTAGATCAGCGACTAGCGGAGGCTACAATGAGCAGTTCTTC.